This T cell receptor (beta chain) was profiled in a study of cytomegalovirus exposure and HLA in healthy donors. Looking at the study overall: Unique TCRs from HLA-typed donors, 65 million to 85 million of them, were held in an early data release.

Germline loops: CDR1 SGHAT, CDR2 FQDESV (reference sequence). The CDR3 runs to 15 residues. Losses at the gene ends were 4 bases for V and 1 base for J; bases not matched to a gene: 7. The study ran its PCR with 60 Vbeta and 13 Jbeta primers. Measured with immunoSEQ multiplex PCR; TCRdb has only the in-frame clones, and not every one. This sample's table has 50,000 to 60,000 clones. Whole-study results and caveats: Clonal expansion, a later analysis showed, was greater in HLA-associated TCR beta chains than in equally common others. Through in vitro validation, three CMV-associated chains were shown to be specific for CMV antigens.

A remark on this clone: The antigen is undetermined.

The TCR sequence derives from a woman between 50 and 59 years old in good health and CMV-seropositive. The source material was PBMCs. This sequence joins TRBV11-1 and TRBJ2-7, with 7 bases identical to TRBD1. The CDR3 reads CASSSGSGQSYEQYF. In nucleotides, the CDR3 is TGTGCCAGCAGCTCCGGATCGGGACAGTCCTACGAGCAGTACTTC.